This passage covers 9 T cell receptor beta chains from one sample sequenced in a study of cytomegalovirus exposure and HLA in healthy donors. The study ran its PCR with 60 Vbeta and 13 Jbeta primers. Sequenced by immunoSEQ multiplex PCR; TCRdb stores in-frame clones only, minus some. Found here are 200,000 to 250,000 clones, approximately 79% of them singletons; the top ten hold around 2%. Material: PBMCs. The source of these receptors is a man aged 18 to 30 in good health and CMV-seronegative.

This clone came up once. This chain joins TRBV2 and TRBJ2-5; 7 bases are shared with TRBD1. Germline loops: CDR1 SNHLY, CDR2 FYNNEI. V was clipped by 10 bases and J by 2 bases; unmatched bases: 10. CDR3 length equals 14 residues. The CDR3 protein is CAIPGGRGQETQYF. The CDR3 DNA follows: TGTGCCATCCCAGGGGGTAGGGGGCAAGAGACCCAGTACTTC.

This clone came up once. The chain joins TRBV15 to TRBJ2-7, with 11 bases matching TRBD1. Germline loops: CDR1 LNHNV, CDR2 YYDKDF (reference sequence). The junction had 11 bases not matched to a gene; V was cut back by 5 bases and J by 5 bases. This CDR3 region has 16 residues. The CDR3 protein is CATSLPPGQGVDEQYF. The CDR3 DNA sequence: TGTGCCACCAGCCTACCTCCGGGACAGGGGGTCGACGAGCAGTACTTC.

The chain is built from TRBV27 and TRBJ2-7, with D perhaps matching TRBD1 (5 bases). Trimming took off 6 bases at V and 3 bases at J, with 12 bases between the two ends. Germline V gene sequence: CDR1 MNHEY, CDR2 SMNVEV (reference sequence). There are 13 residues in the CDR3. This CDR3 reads CASRSGANYEQYF. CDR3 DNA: TGTGCCAGCAGGAGTGGGGCAAACTACGAGCAGTACTTC.

The CDR3 nucleotides read TGTGCCAGCAGCGTAGGAGACGGGGAGCAGTTCTTC. Amino acid sequence: CASSVGDGEQFF. The chain employs TRBV9 and TRBJ2-1, with unresolved D. Germline CDR1 and CDR2: SGDLS and YYNGEE. The CDR3 sequence is 12 residues long. V was shortened by 0 bases and J by 10 bases, with 8 bases between the two germline ends.

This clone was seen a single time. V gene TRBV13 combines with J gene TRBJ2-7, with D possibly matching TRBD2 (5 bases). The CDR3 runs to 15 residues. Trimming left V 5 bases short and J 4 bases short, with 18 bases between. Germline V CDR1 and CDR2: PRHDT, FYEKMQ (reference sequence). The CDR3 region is CASSTRGGFTYEQYF. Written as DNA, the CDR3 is TGTGCCAGCAGCACCCGGGGTGGGTTTACTTACGAGCAGTACTTC.

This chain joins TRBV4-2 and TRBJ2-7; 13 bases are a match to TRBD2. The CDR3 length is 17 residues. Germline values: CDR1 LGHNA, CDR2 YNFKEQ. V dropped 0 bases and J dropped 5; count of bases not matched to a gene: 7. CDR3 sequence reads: CASSQEGGLAGVNEQYF. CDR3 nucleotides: TGTGCCAGCAGCCAAGAAGGCGGACTAGCGGGAGTCAACGAGCAGTACTTC.

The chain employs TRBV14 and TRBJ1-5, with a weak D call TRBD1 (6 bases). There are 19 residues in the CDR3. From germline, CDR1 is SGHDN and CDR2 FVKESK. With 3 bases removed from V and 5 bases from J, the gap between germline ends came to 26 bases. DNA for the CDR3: TGTGCCAGCAGCCATAGGTGTGCAGGGGTTCTTGTTATATATCAGCCCCAGCATTTT. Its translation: CASSHRCAGVLVIYQPQHF.

CDR3 sequence reads: CASSTPGQGPSYGYTF. The CDR3 coding sequence is TGTGCCAGCAGTACACCGGGACAGGGGCCCTCATATGGCTACACCTTC. This chain connects TRBV28 to TRBJ1-2; TRBD1 agrees at 10 bases. V was clipped by 5 bases and J by 5 bases; unmatched bases: 11. The CDR3 extends over 16 amino acids. Germline CDR1 is MDHEN and CDR2 is SYDVKM.

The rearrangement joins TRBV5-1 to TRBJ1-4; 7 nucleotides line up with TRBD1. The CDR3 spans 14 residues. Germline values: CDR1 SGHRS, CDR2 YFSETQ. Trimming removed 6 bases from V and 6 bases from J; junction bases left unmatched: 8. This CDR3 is CASNRGGQDEKLFF. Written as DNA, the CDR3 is TGCGCCAGCAACAGAGGTGGACAGGATGAAAAACTGTTTTTT. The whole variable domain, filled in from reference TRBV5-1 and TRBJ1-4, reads KAGVTQTPRYLIKTRGQQVTLSCSPISGHRSVSWYQQTPGQGLQFLFEYFSETQRNKGNFPGRFSGRQFSNSRSEMNVSTLELGDSALYLCASNRGGQDEKLFFGSGTQLSVL.